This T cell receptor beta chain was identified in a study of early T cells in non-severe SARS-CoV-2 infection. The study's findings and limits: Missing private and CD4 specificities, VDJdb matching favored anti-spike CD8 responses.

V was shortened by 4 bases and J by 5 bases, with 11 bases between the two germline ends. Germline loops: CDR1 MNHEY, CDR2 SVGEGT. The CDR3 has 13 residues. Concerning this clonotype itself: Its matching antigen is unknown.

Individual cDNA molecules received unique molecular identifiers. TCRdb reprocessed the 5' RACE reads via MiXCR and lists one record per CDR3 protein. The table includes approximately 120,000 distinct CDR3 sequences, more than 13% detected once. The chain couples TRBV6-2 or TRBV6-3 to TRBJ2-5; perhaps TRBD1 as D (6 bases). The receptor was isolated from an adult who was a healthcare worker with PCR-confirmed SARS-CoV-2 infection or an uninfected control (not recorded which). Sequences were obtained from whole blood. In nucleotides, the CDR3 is TGTGCCAGCAGTTTCCAGGGGATGGAGACCCAGTACTTC. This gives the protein CASSFQGMETQYF.